Listed here is a single T cell receptor beta chain. The antigen is not known. The sample is drawn from a study of blood T cells in healthy people across ages. Overall study findings and caveats: A roughly linear fall in TCR beta diversity per million T cells was seen with increasing age.

Germline lookup yields CDR1 SGDLS and CDR2 YYNGEE. V was shortened by 3 bases and J by 0 bases, with 7 bases between the two germline ends. The CDR3 extends over 14 amino acids. For the second PCR, which ran for 7 to 11 cycles, a sample-barcoded 5' primer and a J-beta primer mix were used. MiXCR, applied by TCRdb to the 5' RACE reads, yields one record per CDR3 protein. This table holds 900,000 to 950,000 distinct CDR3 sequences, about 27% found once. This same sample was also part of a study on T cells of mothers and their children. That paper states: Amplification in the second PCR used the M1S primer, which added sample barcodes and 2-4 random nucleotides. Reads obtained per mother exceeded 9 million TCR beta CDR3 reads, with about 3 million obtained per child. The output of TCR recombination is shaped by thymic selection similarly in related and unrelated pairs.

Input material: blood. This TCR derives from a woman aged 40-49 years in good health. The rearrangement links TRBV9 to TRBJ1-3; D remains unclear. CDR3 in amino acids: CASSASTSGNTIYF. The CDR3 region has the DNA TGTGCCAGCAGCGCCTCCACCTCTGGAAACACCATATATTTT.